These 19 T cell receptor beta chains were all obtained from the same sample, sequenced in a study of T cells in tumors after PD-1 blockade. Generated by immunoSEQ multiplex PCR, the TCRdb table keeps only in-frame clones and is missing some. This sample yields around 34,000 clones, of which roughly 76% are seen a single time; about two fifths belongs to the top ten. The source material was PBMCs, sampled after anti-PD-1 treatment. These receptors were obtained from a human donor with basal cell carcinoma.

This clone was seen a single time. Germline and junction disagree at one end, which may indicate a read error. The rearrangement links TRBV2 to TRBJ2-3; D is perhaps TRBD2 (6 bases). CDR3 size: 15 residues. CDR1 and CDR2 (germline): SNHLY, FYNNEI. This CDR3 is CASSEVRAPGDSQYF. In nucleotides, the CDR3 is TGTGCCAGCAGTGAAGTGAGAGCCCCGGGAGATTCGCAGTATTTT.

The gene calls are TRBV12-3 or TRBV12-4 and TRBJ2-1; D possibly corresponds to TRBD2 (6 bases). This CDR3 spans 12 amino acids. The V end lost 6 bases, the J end lost 15 bases, and 18 bases lay between the germline ends. This CDR3 reads CASSLRGLPGFF. Written as DNA, the CDR3 is TGTGCCAGCAGCCTAAGGGGACTCCCCGGGTTCTTC.

The chain employs TRBV19 and TRBJ1-2; 7 bases align to TRBD1. V was clipped by 7 bases and J by 6 bases; unmatched bases: 5. Germline assignment: CDR1 LNHDA and CDR2 SQIVND (reference sequence). The CDR3 runs to 12 residues. The CDR3 nucleotides read TGTGCCAGTAAATGGGGGACAGATGGCTACACCTTC. Its protein is CASKWGTDGYTF.

The rearrangement uses TRBV24-1 and TRBJ1-5, with TRBD1 matching over 8 bases. With V trimmed by 2 bases and J by 4 bases, 3 bases remained unmatched. Germline CDR1 KGHDR, CDR2 SFDVKD. CDR3 size: 15 residues. The CDR3 bases are TGTGCCACCAGTGATTCTCGGACAGGGAATCAGCCCCAGCATTTT. Protein product: CATSDSRTGNQPQHF.

The chain uses TRBV19 and TRBJ1-1; 7 bases align to TRBD1. Germline V gene data show CDR1 as LNHDA and CDR2 as SQIVND (reference sequence). The CDR3 loop spans 14 amino acids. Germline trimming cut 4 bases from V and 3 bases from J; bases unmatched to any gene: 5. CDR3 sequence: CASSSTGVDTEAFF. CDR3 sequence (DNA): TGTGCCAGTAGTAGTACAGGGGTTGACACTGAAGCTTTCTTT.

V is TRBV10-1 and J is TRBJ2-7; D is possibly TRBD1 or TRBD2 (6 bases each). The CDR3 is 15 amino acids. V was shortened by 3 bases and J by 4 bases, with 16 bases between the two germline ends. Germline loops: CDR1 WNHNN, CDR2 SYGVQD (reference sequence). The CDR3: CASSEGGTSMYEQYF. CDR3 sequence (DNA): TGCGCCAGCAGTGAAGGGGGGACATCGATGTACGAGCAGTACTTC.

This clone occurred once. The chain is built from TRBV29-1 and TRBJ2-7, with 9 nucleotides matching TRBD1. This CDR3 is 14 amino acids long. Per germline, CDR1 SQVTM and CDR2 ANQGSEA. Trimming at V came to 6 bases and at J to 2 bases, leaving 8 bases not matched to a gene. The CDR3 nucleotides read TGCAGCGTAACCGGGACAGGGTGGACCTACGAGCAGTACTTC. Translated: CSVTGTGWTYEQYF.

The chain couples TRBV6-5 to TRBJ2-1; D is undetermined. The V gene's germline CDR1 is MNHEY and CDR2 SVGAGI. The germline V and J ends were trimmed by 0 bases and 0 bases, with 9 bases remaining between them. This CDR3 region has 16 residues. Here the CDR3 reads CASSYSAGSSYNEQFF. CDR3 nucleotide sequence: TGTGCCAGCAGTTACTCAGCAGGAAGCTCCTACAATGAGCAGTTCTTC.

This clone was found once. The chain is built from TRBV6-9 and TRBJ2-1; D is unclear. The CDR3 runs to 14 residues. With 2 bases removed from V and 6 bases from J, the gap between germline ends came to 11 bases. Per the germline V gene, CDR1 is MNHGY and CDR2 is SVAAGI. The CDR3 nucleotides are TGTGCCAGCAGTTATGGTTCCGGAGCCAATGAGCAGTTCTTC. This gives the protein CASSYGSGANEQFF.

V is TRBV7-3 and J is TRBJ2-1; perhaps TRBD2 as D (5 bases). The germline V gene encodes CDR1 SGHTA and CDR2 FQGTGA. The V end was cut by 3 bases, the J end by 0 bases, with 6 bases between. The CDR3 runs to 14 residues. Here the CDR3 reads CASSLGSSYNEQFF. CDR3 sequence (DNA): TGTGCCAGCAGCTTGGGGAGCTCCTACAATGAGCAGTTCTTC.

The CDR3: CASTNPTGTQETQYF. CDR3 DNA sequence: TGTGCCAGCACCAACCCTACAGGGACCCAAGAGACCCAGTACTTC. This chain connects TRBV7-9 to TRBJ2-5; D might be TRBD1 (6 bases). The V gene lost 7 bases and the J gene lost 1 base, with 16 bases spanning the gap. Germline assignment: CDR1 SEHNR and CDR2 FQNEAQ (reference sequence). CDR3 length: 15 residues.

The chain joins TRBV4-2 to TRBJ1-1, with D unclear. There are 12 residues in the CDR3. Per germline, CDR1 LGHNA and CDR2 YNFKEQ. Trimming pared 0 bases from V and 11 bases from J, leaving 10 bases between. CDR3 nucleotides: TGTGCCAGCAGCCAAGACGGCCGAAGGGCTTTCTTT. This gives the protein CASSQDGRRAFF.

This chain joins TRBV30 and TRBJ2-2, with a possible D match to TRBD2 (5 bases). Germline V gene data show CDR1 as GTSNPN and CDR2 as SVGIG (reference sequence). Between the trimmed V and J ends, which lost 2 bases and 1 base, there was a span of 14 bases. The length of the CDR3 is 16 residues. CDR3 in DNA: TGTGCCTGGAGTTCCCCAGGCGGACTGAACACCGGGGAGCTGTTTTTT. Its protein is CAWSSPGGLNTGELFF.

The chain employs TRBV7-2 and TRBJ2-7, with D perhaps matching TRBD2 (5 bases). Trimming removed 2 bases at V and 7 bases at J, with 18 bases between. The germline V gene encodes CDR1 SGHTA and CDR2 FQGNSA. The CDR3 consists of 15 residues. This chain's CDR3 is CASSLSGITSGEQYF. As DNA, the CDR3 is TGTGCCAGCAGCTTATCGGGGATTACTTCGGGGGAGCAGTACTTC.

CDR3 nucleotide sequence: TGTGCCAGCAGCTTAGGACGACCGGATAATTCACCCCTCCACTTT. As protein: CASSLGRPDNSPLHF. The chain is built from TRBV7-9 and TRBJ1-6; D not certain. This CDR3 comprises 15 residues. Trimming cost V 1 base and J 5 bases, with 9 bases left between them. Germline V gene sequence: CDR1 SEHNR, CDR2 FQNEAQ (reference sequence).

This clone was seen ten or more times. This sequence joins TRBV14 and TRBJ2-3, with 7 bases that match TRBD1. This CDR3 comprises 15 residues. The germline CDR1 and CDR2 sequences are SGHDN and FVKESK. V shed 1 base and J 6 bases; nucleotides not matched to a gene: 7. The CDR3 DNA reads as TGTGCCAGCAGCCAAGCAGGGGGAAGGGCGGATACGCAGTATTTT. Its protein product is CASSQAGGRADTQYF.

This clone appeared once. This chain joins TRBV5-1 and TRBJ2-1; possible D gene TRBD1, 6 bases. CDR1 is SGHRS and CDR2 is YFSETQ in the germline V gene. CDR3 length equals 14 residues. Trimming removed 0 bases at V and 2 bases at J, with 6 bases between. This CDR3 is CASSLEGAYNEQFF. DNA for the CDR3: TGCGCCAGCAGCTTGGAGGGGGCCTACAATGAGCAGTTCTTC.

This CDR3 is CASTFSTDGNTEAFF. In nucleotides, the CDR3 is TGTGCCAGCACCTTTTCGACGGATGGGAACACTGAAGCTTTCTTT. The chain is built from TRBV5-4 and TRBJ1-1; the D is unclear. V was pared by 6 bases and J by 1 base, with 16 bases between. Per the germline V gene, CDR1 is SGHNT and CDR2 is YYREEE (reference sequence). The CDR3 length is 15 residues.

The gene calls are TRBV5-1 and TRBJ2-7; 11 bases are a match to TRBD1. The CDR3 length is 13 residues. Germline CDR1 is SGHRS and CDR2 is YFSETQ. V shed 6 bases and J 7 bases; nucleotides not matched to a gene: 6. The CDR3 region has the DNA TGCGCCAGCACCCGGGACAGGGGGGGGGAGCAGTACTTC. Residues: CASTRDRGGEQYF.